This TCR beta chain is from a study of T-cell reconstitution after alpha-beta-depleted transplantation in children. Overall study findings and caveats: Most T-cell counts and diversity one year after the transplant came from T cells that were newly produced.

Germline lookup yields CDR1 SGHVS and CDR2 FNYEAQ. CDR3 size: 12 residues. V shed 10 bases and J shed 6 bases, with 14 bases lying between them. On this clonotype: The target antigen is unknown.

Preparation of the TCRbeta library used unique molecular identifiers. TCRdb reprocessed the PCR reads with MiXCR, giving one entry per CDR3 protein. Counted here are roughly 400,000 distinct CDR3 sequences, over 40% occurring once; the ten biggest clones make up 27%. V is TRBV7-6 and J is TRBJ2-3; the D gene could be TRBD1 or TRBD2 (5 bases each). The sequenced sample was PBMCs, obtained before TCRalphabeta/CD19-depleted stem cell transplant. The TCR originated in a girl aged 2 to 9 with aplastic anemia, due to receive a stem cell transplant. CDR3 amino acids: CATRQPGDTQYF. CDR3 bases: TGTGCCACCCGACAGCCGGGGGATACGCAGTATTTT.